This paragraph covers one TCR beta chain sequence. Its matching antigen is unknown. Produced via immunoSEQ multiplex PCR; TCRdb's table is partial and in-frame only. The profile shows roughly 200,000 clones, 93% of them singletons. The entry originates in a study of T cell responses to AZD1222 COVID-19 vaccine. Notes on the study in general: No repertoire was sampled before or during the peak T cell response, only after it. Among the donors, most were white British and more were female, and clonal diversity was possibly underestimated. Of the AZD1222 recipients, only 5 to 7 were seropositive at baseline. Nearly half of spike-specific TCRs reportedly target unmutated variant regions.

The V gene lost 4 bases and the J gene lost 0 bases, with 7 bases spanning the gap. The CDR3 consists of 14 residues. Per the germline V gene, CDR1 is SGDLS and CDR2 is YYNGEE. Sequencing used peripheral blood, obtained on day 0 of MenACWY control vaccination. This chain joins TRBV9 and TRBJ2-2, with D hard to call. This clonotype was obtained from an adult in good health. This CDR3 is CASSSNPNTGELFF. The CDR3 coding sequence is TGTGCCAGCAGCTCTAACCCGAACACCGGGGAGCTGTTTTTT.